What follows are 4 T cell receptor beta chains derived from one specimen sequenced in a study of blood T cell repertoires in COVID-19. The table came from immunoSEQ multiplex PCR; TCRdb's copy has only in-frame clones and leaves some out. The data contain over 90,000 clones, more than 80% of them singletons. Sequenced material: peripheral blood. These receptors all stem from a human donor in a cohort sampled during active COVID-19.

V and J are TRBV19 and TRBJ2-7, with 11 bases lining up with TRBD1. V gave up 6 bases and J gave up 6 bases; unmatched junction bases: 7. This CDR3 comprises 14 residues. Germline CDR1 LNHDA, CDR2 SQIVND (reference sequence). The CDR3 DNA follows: TGTGCCAGTAGGCCGGGACAGGGGGTTTCCGAGCAGTACTTC. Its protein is CASRPGQGVSEQYF.

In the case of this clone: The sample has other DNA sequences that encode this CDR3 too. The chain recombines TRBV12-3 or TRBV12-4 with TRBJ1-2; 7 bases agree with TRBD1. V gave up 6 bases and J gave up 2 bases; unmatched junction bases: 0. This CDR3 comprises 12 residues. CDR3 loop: CASSRGNYGYTF. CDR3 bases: TGTGCCAGCAGCAGGGGGAACTATGGCTACACCTTC.

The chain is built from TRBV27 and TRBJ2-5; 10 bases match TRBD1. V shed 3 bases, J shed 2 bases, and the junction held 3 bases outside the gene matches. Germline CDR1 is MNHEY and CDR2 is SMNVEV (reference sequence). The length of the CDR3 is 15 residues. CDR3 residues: CASSFQGQGQETQYF. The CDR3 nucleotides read TGTGCCAGCAGTTTCCAGGGACAGGGGCAAGAGACCCAGTACTTC.

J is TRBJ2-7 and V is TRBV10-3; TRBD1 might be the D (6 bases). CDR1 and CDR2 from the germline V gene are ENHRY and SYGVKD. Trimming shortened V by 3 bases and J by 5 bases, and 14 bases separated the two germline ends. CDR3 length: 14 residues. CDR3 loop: CAISEQTGPHEQYF. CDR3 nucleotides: TGTGCCATCAGTGAACAGACAGGCCCTCACGAGCAGTACTTC.